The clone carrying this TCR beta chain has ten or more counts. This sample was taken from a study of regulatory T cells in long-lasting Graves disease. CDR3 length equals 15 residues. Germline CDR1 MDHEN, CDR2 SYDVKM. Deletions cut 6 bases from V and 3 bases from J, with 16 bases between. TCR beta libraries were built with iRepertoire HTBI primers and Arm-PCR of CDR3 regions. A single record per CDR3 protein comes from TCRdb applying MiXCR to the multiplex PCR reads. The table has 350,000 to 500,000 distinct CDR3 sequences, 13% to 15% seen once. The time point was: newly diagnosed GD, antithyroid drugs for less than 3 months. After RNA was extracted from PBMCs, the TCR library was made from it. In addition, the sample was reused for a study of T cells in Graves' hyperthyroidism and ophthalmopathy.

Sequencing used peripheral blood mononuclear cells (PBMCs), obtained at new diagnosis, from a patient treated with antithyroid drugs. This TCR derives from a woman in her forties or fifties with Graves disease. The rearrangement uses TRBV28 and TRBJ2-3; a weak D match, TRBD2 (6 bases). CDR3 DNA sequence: TGTGCCAGCAGCCGAGTTCGGAGGGGTACAGATACGCAGTATTTT. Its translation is CASSRVRRGTDTQYF.